The rows below give T cell receptor beta chains drawn from one sample of a study of cytomegalovirus exposure and HLA in healthy donors. This table comes from immunoSEQ multiplex PCR, and its TCRdb copy is limited to in-frame clones, with some not included. The sample carries around 200,000 clones, around 83% recorded once. The sequenced material came from PBMCs. The receptors here all came from a girl aged 2-10 years in good health and CMV-seropositive. Both conserved end residues are part of each CDR3. Each record gives: D gene, clone size, V gene, J gene, CDR3 DNA, CDR3 protein. D genes are given only for firm matches. Only part of the rows carry a size: once, few, many, or a class if the clone is expanded.

D: TRBD1; size: .; V: TRBV6-5; J: TRBJ1-1; DNA: TGTGCCAGCAGGGGGACAGAGAACACTGAAGCTTTCTTT; CDR3: CASRGTENTEAFF
D: .; size: .; V: TRBV28; J: TRBJ2-7; DNA: TGTGCCAGCAGTTTGGGGCCGGGTGGGTACGAGCAGTACTTC; CDR3: CASSLGPGGYEQYF
D: .; size: .; V: TRBV5-1; J: TRBJ1-4; DNA: TGCGCCAGCAAGCGCGATGCAACTAATGAAAAACTGTTTTTT; CDR3: CASKRDATNEKLFF
D: .; size: .; V: TRBV5-1; J: TRBJ2-3; DNA: TGCGCCAGCAGCCCAGGGGAGAGAGATACGCAGTATTTT; CDR3: CASSPGERDTQYF
D: TRBD2; size: once; V: TRBV5-4; J: TRBJ2-3; DNA: TGTGCCAGCAGAGTAGCGGGGGGGGCCACAGATACGCAGTATTTT; CDR3: CASRVAGGATDTQYF
D: TRBD2; size: .; V: TRBV4-1; J: TRBJ2-3; DNA: TGCGCCAGCAGCCAAGAGTGGGGTAGCGGGGGGAAAAACACAGATACGCAGTATTTT; CDR3: CASSQEWGSGGKNTDTQYF
D: .; size: .; V: TRBV19; J: TRBJ1-5; DNA: TGTGCCACCAGACTCCGTCATGGCAATCAGCCCCAGCATTTT; CDR3: CATRLRHGNQPQHF
D: TRBD1; size: .; V: TRBV15; J: TRBJ1-4; DNA: TGTGCCACCAGCAATGAAAGGGGGCCCGGTGAAAAACTGTTTTTT; CDR3: CATSNERGPGEKLFF
D: .; size: .; V: TRBV19; J: TRBJ1-2; DNA: TGTGCCAGTAGTATCAGCAGCACCTACGACAGAGACTATGGCTACACCTTC; CDR3: CASSISSTYDRDYGYTF
D: .; size: few; V: TRBV2; J: TRBJ1-4; DNA: TGTGCCAGCAGTGAAAGCAGCGGCCGGAACCTTGAAAAACTGTTTTTT; CDR3: CASSESSGRNLEKLFF
D: TRBD1; size: .; V: TRBV28; J: TRBJ2-6; DNA: TGTGCCAGCATCGCGGACAGGGGAAAAACTGGGGCCAACGTCCTGACTTTC; CDR3: CASIADRGKTGANVLTF
D: .; size: .; V: TRBV6-5; J: TRBJ1-4; DNA: TGTGCCAGCAGTTACTCGAGGAAAAGGGGTGGGGAAAAACTGTTTTTT; CDR3: CASSYSRKRGGEKLFF
D: .; size: .; V: TRBV2; J: TRBJ2-6; DNA: TGTGCCAGCAAACAGGTCTCTGGGGCCAACGTCCTGACTTTC; CDR3: CASKQVSGANVLTF
D: TRBD1; size: few; V: TRBV30; J: TRBJ1-2; DNA: TGTGCCTGGAATCACCTACAGGGGTCGAGAGGCTACACCTTC; CDR3: CAWNHLQGSRGYTF
D: .; size: .; V: TRBV7-2; J: TRBJ1-1; DNA: TGTGCCAGCAGCTTACAGTCGGCGGGGACTGAAGCTTTCTTT; CDR3: CASSLQSAGTEAFF
D: .; size: .; V: TRBV11-3; J: TRBJ2-1; DNA: TGTGCCAGCAGCCCAAACGGGGGTAATGAGCAGTTCTTC; CDR3: CASSPNGGNEQFF
D: .; size: once; V: TRBV14; J: TRBJ2-5; DNA: TGTGCCAGCAGCCCGTCGGGTCGCTCGCCCCAAGAGACCCAGTACTTC; CDR3: CASSPSGRSPQETQYF
D: TRBD2; size: .; V: TRBV10-3; J: TRBJ2-1; DNA: TGTGCCATCAGTGCCGAGCTGATAGCGGGGGGGGCCTCGGATGAGCAGTTCTTC; CDR3: CAISAELIAGGASDEQFF